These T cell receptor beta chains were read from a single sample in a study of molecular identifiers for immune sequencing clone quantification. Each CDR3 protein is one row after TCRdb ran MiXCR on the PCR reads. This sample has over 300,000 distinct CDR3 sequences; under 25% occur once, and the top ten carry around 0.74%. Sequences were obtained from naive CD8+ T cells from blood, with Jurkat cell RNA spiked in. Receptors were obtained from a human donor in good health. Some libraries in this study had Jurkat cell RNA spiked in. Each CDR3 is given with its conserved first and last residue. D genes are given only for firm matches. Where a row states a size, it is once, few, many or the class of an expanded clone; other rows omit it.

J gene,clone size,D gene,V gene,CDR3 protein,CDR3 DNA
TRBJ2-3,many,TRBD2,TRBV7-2,CASSFSGGPDTQYF,TGTGCCAGCAGCTTCAGCGGGGGTCCAGATACGCAGTATTTT
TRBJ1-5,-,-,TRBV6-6,CASRPDSPSEDQPQHF,TGTGCCAGCAGACCCGACAGCCCGTCGGAGGATCAGCCCCAGCATTTT
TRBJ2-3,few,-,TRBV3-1,CASSQDPHTQYF,TGTGCCAGCAGCCAAGATCCCCATACGCAGTATTTT
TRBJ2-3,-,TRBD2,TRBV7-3,CASSLTRSGPGTDTQYF,TGTGCCAGCAGCTTAACGCGTAGCGGGCCCGGCACAGATACGCAGTATTTT
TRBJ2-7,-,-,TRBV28,CASSFRRSASYEQYF,TGTGCCAGCAGTTTCCGACGGAGCGCCTCCTACGAGCAGTACTTC
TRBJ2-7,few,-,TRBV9,CASSVGGTELYEQYF,TGTGCCAGCAGCGTAGGGGGAACAGAGCTATACGAGCAGTACTTC
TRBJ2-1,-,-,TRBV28,CASSLFRGGQHNEQFF,TGTGCCAGCAGTTTGTTCAGGGGGGGGCAACACAATGAGCAGTTCTTC
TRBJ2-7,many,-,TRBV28,CASLRDNRNEQYF,TGTGCCAGCCTCCGGGACAACCGGAACGAGCAGTACTTC
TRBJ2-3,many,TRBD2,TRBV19,CASSATSGTDTQYF,TGTGCCAGTAGCGCAACTAGCGGGACAGATACGCAGTATTTT
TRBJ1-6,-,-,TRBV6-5,CASTLNGRGDSPLHF,TGTGCCAGCACACTAAACGGACGAGGGGATTCACCCCTCCACTTT
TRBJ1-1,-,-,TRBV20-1,CSARSGGDTEAFF,TGCAGTGCTAGGTCCGGGGGCGATACTGAAGCTTTCTTT
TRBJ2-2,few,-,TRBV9,CASSVGGRATGELFF,TGTGCCAGCAGCGTAGGCGGACGCGCCACGGGGGAGCTGTTTTTT
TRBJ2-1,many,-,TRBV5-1,CASSLSGRDESFF,TGCGCCAGCAGCTTGAGTGGCCGGGACGAGTCGTTCTTC
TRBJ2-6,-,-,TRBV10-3,CAISEGVPSGANVLTF,TGTGCCATCAGTGAGGGGGTGCCCTCTGGGGCCAACGTCCTGACTTTC
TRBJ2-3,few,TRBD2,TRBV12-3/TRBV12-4,CASSLTAGGPTDTQYF,TGTGCCAGCAGTTTGACAGCGGGGGGCCCCACAGATACGCAGTATTTT
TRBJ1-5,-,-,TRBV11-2,CASRPGGGQPQHF,TGTGCCAGCCGCCCCGGCGGGGGCCAGCCCCAGCATTTT
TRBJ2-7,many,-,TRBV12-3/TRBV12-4,CASSLIPYEQYF,TGTGCCAGCAGTTTGATACCTTACGAGCAGTACTTC
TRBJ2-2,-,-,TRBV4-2,CASSQEYQMNTGELFF,TGTGCCAGCAGCCAAGAGTATCAGATGAACACCGGGGAGCTGTTTTTT
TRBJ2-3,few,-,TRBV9,CASSVDTWGSTDTQYF,TGTGCCAGCAGCGTAGACACGTGGGGAAGCACAGATACGCAGTATTTT
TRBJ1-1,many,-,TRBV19,CASSYSDREAFF,TGTGCCAGTAGTTACTCAGACCGTGAAGCTTTCTTT
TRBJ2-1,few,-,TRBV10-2,CASSEEHYNEQFF,TGCGCCAGCAGTGAGGAGCATTACAATGAGCAGTTCTTC
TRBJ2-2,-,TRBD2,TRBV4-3,CASSQDGERERGTGELFF,TGCGCCAGCAGCCAAGATGGGGAGCGGGAAAGGGGCACCGGGGAGCTGTTTTTT
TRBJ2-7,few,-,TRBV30,CAWSLTGHPYEQYF,TGTGCCTGGAGTCTTACGGGACACCCCTACGAGCAGTACTTC
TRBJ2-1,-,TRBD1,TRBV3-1,CAGSQENRGYEQFF,TGTGCCGGCAGCCAGGAGAACAGGGGTTATGAGCAGTTCTTC
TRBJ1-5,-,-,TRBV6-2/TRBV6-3,CASSYAGGNQPQHF,TGTGCCAGCAGTTACGCGGGAGGCAATCAGCCCCAGCATTTT
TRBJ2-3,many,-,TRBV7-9,CASSQDNFRTDTQYF,TGTGCCAGCAGCCAGGACAACTTTCGCACAGATACGCAGTATTTT
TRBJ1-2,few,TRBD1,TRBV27,CASSPQSVQGNYGYTF,TGTGCCAGCAGTCCCCAATCAGTACAGGGGAACTATGGCTACACCTTC
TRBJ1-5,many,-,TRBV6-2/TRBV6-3,CASSSRGADQPQHF,TGTGCCAGCAGTTCCAGGGGAGCGGATCAGCCCCAGCATTTT
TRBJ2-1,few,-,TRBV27,CASSTFNNEQFF,TGTGCCAGCAGTACCTTCAACAATGAGCAGTTCTTC
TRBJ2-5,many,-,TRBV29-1,CSVLRRYQETQYF,TGCAGCGTTTTGCGGCGTTATCAAGAGACCCAGTACTTC
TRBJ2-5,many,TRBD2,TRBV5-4,CASSLGLGQETQYF,TGTGCCAGCAGCTTAGGACTAGGCCAAGAGACCCAGTACTTC
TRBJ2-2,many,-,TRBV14,CASSRIASNTGELFF,TGTGCCAGCAGTCGCATAGCGAGCAACACCGGGGAGCTGTTTTTT
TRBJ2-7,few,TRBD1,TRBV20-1,CSARGTAEYYEQYF,TGCAGTGCTAGGGGGACAGCCGAATACTACGAGCAGTACTTC
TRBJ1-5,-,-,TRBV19,CASSIFGDAGNQPQHF,TGTGCCAGTAGTATTTTCGGGGATGCTGGCAATCAGCCCCAGCATTTT
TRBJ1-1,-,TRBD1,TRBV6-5,CASIDRVSGTEAFF,TGTGCCAGCATCGACAGGGTTTCGGGCACTGAAGCTTTCTTT
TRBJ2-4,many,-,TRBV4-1,CASSQLQVAKNIQYF,TGCGCCAGCAGCCAACTACAGGTAGCCAAAAACATTCAGTACTTC
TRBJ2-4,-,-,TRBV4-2,CASSHEGRAKNIQYF,TGTGCCAGCAGCCATGAGGGACGAGCCAAAAACATTCAGTACTTC
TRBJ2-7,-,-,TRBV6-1,CASSEYGPTYEQYF,TGTGCCAGCAGTGAGTACGGCCCCACATACGAGCAGTACTTC
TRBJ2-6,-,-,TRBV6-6,CASSSVVSGANVLTF,TGTGCCAGCAGTTCAGTGGTCTCTGGGGCCAACGTCCTGACTTTC
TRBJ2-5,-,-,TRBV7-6,CASSPGEPQYF,TGTGCCAGCAGCCCGGGGGAGCCCCAGTACTTC
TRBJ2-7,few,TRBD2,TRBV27,CASSSGSRYERYF,TGTGCCAGCAGTAGCGGGAGTAGGTACGAGCGGTACTTC
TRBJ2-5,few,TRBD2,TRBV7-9,CASSPTLAGEGETQYF,TGTGCCAGCAGCCCGACTCTAGCGGGAGAGGGGGAGACCCAGTACTTC
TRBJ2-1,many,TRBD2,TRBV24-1,CATSDLPRTSGTYNEQFF,TGTGCCACCAGTGATTTACCCCGGACTAGCGGGACGTACAATGAGCAGTTCTTC
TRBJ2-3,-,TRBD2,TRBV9,CASSDRPPSSGGELSTDTQYF,TGTGCCAGCAGCGACAGACCCCCATCTAGCGGGGGGGAACTTAGCACAGATACGCAGTATTTT
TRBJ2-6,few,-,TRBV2,CASSDGIGANVLTF,TGTGCCAGCAGTGATGGGATTGGGGCCAACGTCCTGACTTTC
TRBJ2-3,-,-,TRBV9,CASSVGVGTDTLYF,-
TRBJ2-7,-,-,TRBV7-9,CASSLAFGGYEQYF,TGTGCCAGCAGCTTAGCATTCGGGGGCTACGAGCAGTACTTC
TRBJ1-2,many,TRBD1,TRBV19,CASSPGTGIIYGYTF,TGTGCCAGTAGTCCCGGGACAGGGATCATCTATGGCTACACCTTC
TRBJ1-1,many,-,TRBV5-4,CASSLEAETEAFF,TGTGCCAGCAGCTTGGAAGCAGAGACTGAAGCTTTCTTT
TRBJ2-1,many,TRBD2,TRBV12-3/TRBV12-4,CASSLLLAGGRNEQFF,TGTGCCAGCAGTCTCTTACTAGCGGGGGGGCGGAATGAGCAGTTCTTC
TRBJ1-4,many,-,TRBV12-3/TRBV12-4,CASGGAVTEKLFF,TGTGCCAGCGGAGGGGCAGTAACAGAAAAACTGTTTTTT
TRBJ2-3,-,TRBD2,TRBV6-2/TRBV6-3,CASNKGLAGGPDTQYF,TGTGCCAGCAACAAGGGACTAGCGGGCGGCCCAGATACGCAGTATTTT
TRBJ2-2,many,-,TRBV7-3,CASSLTPAGGELFF,TGTGCCAGCAGCCTAACCCCAGCGGGCGGGGAGCTGTTTTTT
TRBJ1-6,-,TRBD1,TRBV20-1,CSAYDRDRVSYNSPLHF,TGCAGTGCTTACGACAGGGACCGTGTCTCCTATAATTCACCCCTCCACTTT
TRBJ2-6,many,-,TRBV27,CASSTMTVSGANVLTF,TGTGCCAGCAGTACGATGACAGTCTCTGGGGCCAACGTCCTGACTTTC